The 17 T cell receptor beta chains below come from one sample, sequenced in a study of breast tumors, draining lymph nodes, adjacent tissues. The lymph nodes were axillary draining lymph nodes from breast cancer patients. One entry per CDR3 protein, called by TCRdb with MiXCR from the multiplex PCR reads. Of about 130,000 distinct CDR3 sequences listed, 21% were seen once; the top ten hold roughly 2.2%. Sequencing input: axillary lymph node tissue. The receptors come from a female donor with breast cancer. Some clones in this sample may be carry-over from other donors' samples.

This clonotype has ten or more counts. The genes are TRBV4-1 and TRBJ2-3, with 10 bases that match TRBD2. After removal of 3 bases from V and 3 bases from J, the junction contained 6 bases not matched to a gene. CDR1 MGHRA and CDR2 YSYEKL come from the germline V gene. The CDR3 runs to 16 residues. In nucleotides, the CDR3 is TGCGCCAGCAGCCAGGTTCTAGCGGGAGTGACAGATACGCAGTATTTT. As protein: CASSQVLAGVTDTQYF.

At least ten counts were recorded for this clonotype. The genes are TRBV11-2 and TRBJ2-1; D possibly corresponds to TRBD1 (6 bases). The V and J ends lost 5 bases and 6 bases respectively, with 11 bases between them. There are 13 residues in the CDR3. The germline V gene encodes CDR1 SGHAT and CDR2 FQNNGV. CDR3 amino acids: CASSQGTRNEQFF. The CDR3 DNA is TGTGCCAGCAGCCAGGGGACACGCAATGAGCAGTTCTTC.

In this sample, this clonotype turned up many times. The chain combines TRBV10-2 with TRBJ2-3; a possible D gene is TRBD2 (5 bases). The CDR3 sequence is 13 residues long. Trimming took 2 bases from V and 2 from J, leaving 5 bases between them. Germline CDR1 reads WSHSY; CDR2 reads SAAADI. Here the CDR3 reads CASSERDTDTQYF. CDR3 nucleotide sequence: TGCGCCAGCAGTGAGCGGGACACAGATACGCAGTATTTT.

This clonotype was seen at least ten times. The rearrangement links TRBV4-1 to TRBJ2-2; possibly TRBD2 for D (6 bases). The CDR3 has 18 amino acids. V was pared by 1 base and J by 2 bases, with 17 bases between. Germline CDR1 is MGHRA and CDR2 is YSYEKL. In DNA form, the CDR3 reads TGCGCCAGCAGCCAAGGTGGGTCGGGCGGGATAAACACCGGGGAGCTGTTTTTT. Encoded protein: CASSQGGSGGINTGELFF.

This chain connects TRBV18 to TRBJ1-4; maybe TRBD1 (5 bases). From germline, CDR1 is KGHSH and CDR2 LQKENI. This CDR3 is built from 14 residues. V was trimmed by 2 bases and J by 7 bases, leaving 11 bases between them. CDR3 residues: CASSPGRGGEKLFF. CDR3 DNA sequence: TGTGCCAGCTCACCAGGGCGGGGCGGTGAAAAACTGTTTTTT.

Points on this clonotype: This may stem from a read error, because a much larger clone lies one nucleotide away. V usage is TRBV2 and J usage is TRBJ1-5; D is unclear. With 10 bases removed from V and 4 bases from J, the gap between germline ends came to 14 bases. Germline-derived CDR1 and CDR2 are SNHLY and FYNNEI. This CDR3 has 13 residues. CDR3 sequence: CANSLDGNQPQHF. CDR3 coding DNA: TGTGCCAACAGCCTGGACGGAAATCAGCCCCAGCATTTT.

To note about this clonotype: Being one base from a much bigger clone, this may be a read error. The chain carries TRBV12-3 or TRBV12-4 and TRBJ2-1; possible D gene TRBD2, 5 bases. This CDR3 contains 13 residues. CDR3 DNA: TGTGCCAGCAGCGGAGGCGGAAACAATGAGCGGTTCTTC. Its translation is CASSGGGNNERFF.

This chain connects TRBV19 to TRBJ2-2; D not resolved. This CDR3 has 11 residues. V gave up 5 bases and J gave up 9 bases, with 7 bases separating them. Germline CDR1 LNHDA, CDR2 SQIVND (reference sequence). CDR3 sequence: CASSLARELFF. Here the CDR3 DNA reads TGTGCCAGTAGTTTAGCCCGGGAGCTGTTTTTT.

This clonotype was found many times. The chain uses TRBV12-3 or TRBV12-4 and TRBJ2-7, with D hard to call. V was pared by 3 bases and J by 6 bases, with 15 bases between. The CDR3 has 14 amino acids. CDR3 in DNA: TGTGCCAGCAGTTTTAAAGTTGCAGCTGGCGAGCAGTACTTC. Translation: CASSFKVAAGEQYF.

As concerns this clonotype: A much larger clone is a single base away; this may be a read error. The gene calls are TRBV18 and TRBJ2-5; no clear D. Trimming cost V 4 bases and J 4 bases, with 10 bases left between them. This CDR3 region has 13 residues. Germline V gene lookup returns CDR1 KGHSH and CDR2 LQKENI. The CDR3 nucleotides are TGTGCCAGCTCACGGGAAAGACGAGAGACCCAGTACTTC. This gives the protein CASSRERRETQYF.

This clonotype was counted at least ten times. The chain employs TRBV5-1 and TRBJ2-7; D unclear. The CDR3 consists of 15 residues. The germline V gene has CDR1 SGHRS and CDR2 YFSETQ. Trimming took 0 bases from V and 6 from J, leaving 16 bases between them. The CDR3: CASSLVAAGAPEQYF. The CDR3 DNA reads TGCGCCAGCAGCTTGGTGGCAGCTGGAGCCCCCGAGCAGTACTTC.

Comments on this clonotype: The conserved phenylalanine or tryptophan is not found at the CDR3 terminus, so this likely reflects a read error. The chain recombines TRBV7-9 with TRBJ2-5, with 7 bases aligning to TRBD1. Per germline, CDR1 SEHNR and CDR2 FQNEAQ (reference sequence). This CDR3 region has 14 residues. V shed 4 bases, J shed 3 bases, and the junction held 5 bases outside the gene matches. The CDR3 nucleotides are TGTGCCAGCAGCTCAATACAGGGGAAAGAGACCCAGTACCTC. This encodes CASSSIQGKETQYL.

This clonotype has a count of ten or more. V gene TRBV6-1 combines with J gene TRBJ1-5; D is unclear. Deletions cut 2 bases from V and 3 bases from J, with 11 bases between. Germline V gives CDR1 MNHNS, CDR2 SASEGT. The CDR3 length is 15 residues. The CDR3: CASSEQEGYNQPQHF. Here the CDR3 DNA reads TGTGCCAGCAGTGAACAGGAGGGCTACAATCAGCCCCAGCATTTT.

This clonotype was observed at least ten times. This rearrangement joins TRBV5-8 to TRBJ2-7, with 8 nucleotides matching TRBD2. The CDR3 is made up of 12 amino acids. With 5 bases clipped from V and 6 bases from J, the junction kept 4 bases outside the gene matches. Per the germline V gene, CDR1 is SGHTS and CDR2 is YDEGEE. The CDR3 sequence: CASRYAGGEQYF. In DNA, the CDR3 is TGTGCCAGCAGGTACGCGGGGGGCGAGCAGTACTTC.

Many counts were recorded for this clonotype. The chain has TRBV28 and TRBJ1-6; maybe TRBD1 (5 bases). The V and J ends lost 5 bases and 9 bases respectively, with 17 bases between them. This CDR3 has 15 residues. The germline gives CDR1 MDHEN, CDR2 SYDVKM. This chain's CDR3 is CASSATGGGISPLHF. CDR3 in DNA: TGTGCCAGCAGTGCGACGGGGGGGGGAATTTCACCCCTCCACTTT. The full variable domain, with the rest looked up from reference TRBV28 and TRBJ1-6, is DVKVTQSSRYLVKRTGEKVFLECVQDMDHENMFWYRQDPGLGLRLIYFSYDVKMKEKGDIPEGYSVSREKKERFSLILESASTNQTSMYLCASSATGGGISPLHFGNGTRLTVT.

In its sample, this clonotype was seen many times. V and J are TRBV6-5 and TRBJ2-7; 9 bases are shared with TRBD1. The CDR3 is 17 amino acids. The V gene's germline CDR1 is MNHEY and CDR2 SVGAGI. V shed 10 bases, J shed 1 base, and the junction held 17 bases outside the gene matches. The CDR3 loop reads CAKSFRDRAYHSYEQYF. In DNA form, the CDR3 reads TGTGCCAAGAGCTTCCGGGACAGGGCTTATCATTCCTACGAGCAGTACTTC.

This clonotype showed up many times. The V call is TRBV30, the J call TRBJ2-1; 16 positions match TRBD2. J gave up 5 bases and V 2 bases, and 3 bases lay outside the gene matches. Germline CDR1 and CDR2: GTSNPN and SVGIG (reference sequence). This CDR3 has 16 residues. CDR3 in amino acids: CAWSPGTSGRDNEQFF. Written as DNA, the CDR3 is TGTGCCTGGAGTCCCGGGACTAGCGGGAGGGACAATGAGCAGTTCTTC. Supplemented by reference TRBV30 and TRBJ2-1, the full variable domain reads SQTIHQWPATLVQPVGSPLSLECTVEGTSNPNLYWYRQAAGRGLQLLFYSVGIGQISSEVPQNLSASRPQDRQFILSSKKLLLSDSGFYLCAWSPGTSGRDNEQFFGPGTRLTVL.